Sequencing of this TCR beta chain was carried out in a study of response to subunit inactivated influenza vaccine. Trimming pared 6 bases from V and 0 bases from J, leaving 9 bases between. Germline V CDR1 and CDR2: MDHEN, SYDVKM. The CDR3 is 13 amino acids. General observations from the study: Each seasonal influenza vaccination, the authors suggested, recruits few new T cells.

This clonotype has at least ten counts. What it binds is not known. TCRdb called the RT-PCR reads again in MiXCR, with one record for every CDR3 protein. The sample holds fewer than 750,000 distinct CDR3 sequences, approximately 15% seen once. The V gene is TRBV28, the J gene TRBJ2-7; D not certain. The specimen comprised PBMCs from blood, sampled 11 to 12 days after vaccination. The receptor was derived from a man over 45 who received an inactivated influenza vaccine. Here the CDR3 reads CASSLPSSYEQYF. The CDR3 nucleotides are TGTGCCAGCAGCCTACCTTCCTCCTACGAGCAGTACTTC.